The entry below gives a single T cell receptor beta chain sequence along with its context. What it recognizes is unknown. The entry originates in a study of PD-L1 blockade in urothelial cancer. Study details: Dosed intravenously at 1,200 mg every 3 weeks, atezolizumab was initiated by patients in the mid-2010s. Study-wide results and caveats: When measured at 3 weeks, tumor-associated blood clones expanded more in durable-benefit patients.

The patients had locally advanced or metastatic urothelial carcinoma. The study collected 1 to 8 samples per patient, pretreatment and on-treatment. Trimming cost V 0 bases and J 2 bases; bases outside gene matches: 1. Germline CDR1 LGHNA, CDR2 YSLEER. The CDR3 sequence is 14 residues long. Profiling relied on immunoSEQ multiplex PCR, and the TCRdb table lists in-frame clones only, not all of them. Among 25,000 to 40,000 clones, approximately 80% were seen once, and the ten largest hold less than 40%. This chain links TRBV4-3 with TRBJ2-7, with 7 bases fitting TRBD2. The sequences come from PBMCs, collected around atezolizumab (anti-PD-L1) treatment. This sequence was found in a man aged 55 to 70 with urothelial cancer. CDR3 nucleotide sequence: TGCGCCAGCAGCCAAGACCGGGGGGCCTACGAGCAGTACTTC. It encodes CASSQDRGAYEQYF.